The rows below give T cell receptor beta chains drawn from one sample of a study of regulatory T cells in long-lasting Graves disease. TCRdb recomputed calls from the multiplex PCR reads with MiXCR, one row per CDR3 protein. This sample has around 480,000 distinct CDR3 sequences, with roughly 17% found just once. A further study also used this sample, focusing on T cells in Graves' hyperthyroidism and ophthalmopathy.

The sample in question was peripheral blood mononuclear cells (PBMCs), obtained at new diagnosis, from a patient treated with antithyroid drugs. The receptors were gathered from a man between 35 and 55 years old with Graves disease. Each CDR3 is given with its conserved first and last residue. D genes are given only for firm matches. Clone size is stated in some rows and not others, as once, few, many or a class when expanded.

clone_size: few
j_call: TRBJ1-2
v_call: TRBV5-1
d_call: NA
cdr3_nt: TGCGCCAGCAGCCCCGACGGTGCTGACTATGGCTACACCTTC
cdr3_aa: CASSPDGADYGYTF

clone_size: many
j_call: TRBJ2-5
v_call: TRBV29-1
d_call: TRBD2
cdr3_nt: TGCAGCGTTGATGGAGCGGGAGGGCCGATTCGGGCATCCGAGACCCAGTACTTC
cdr3_aa: CSVDGAGGPIRASETQYF

clone_size: few
j_call: TRBJ2-1
v_call: TRBV5-1
d_call: TRBD1
cdr3_nt: TGCGCCAGCAGCTTGCAGGGGGCAATCTACAATGAGCAGTTCTTC
cdr3_aa: CASSLQGAIYNEQFF

clone_size: many
j_call: TRBJ2-7
v_call: TRBV11-2
d_call: NA
cdr3_nt: TGTGCCAGCAGCTTAGATCGTCGGGGCTACGAGCAGTACTTC
cdr3_aa: CASSLDRRGYEQYF

clone_size: few
j_call: TRBJ2-1
v_call: TRBV6-2/TRBV6-3
d_call: TRBD2
cdr3_nt: TGTGCCAGCAGTTACTCGGGGCTAGCGGGGACGTTCTTC
cdr3_aa: CASSYSGLAGTFF

clone_size: many
j_call: TRBJ2-3
v_call: TRBV7-9
d_call: TRBD2
cdr3_nt: TGTGCCAGCAGCTTAGACCTCGGTAGCGGGAGGCTCTCGGGAGATACGCAGTATTTT
cdr3_aa: CASSLDLGSGRLSGDTQYF

clone_size: many
j_call: TRBJ2-7
v_call: TRBV12-3/TRBV12-4
d_call: NA
cdr3_nt: TGTGCCAGCAGTTTCAGGGTGGGCCACGAGCAGTACTTC
cdr3_aa: CASSFRVGHEQYF

clone_size: NA
j_call: TRBJ2-3
v_call: TRBV12-3/TRBV12-4
d_call: NA
cdr3_nt: TGTGCCAGCAGAGGGACCGGCGGCTCTCATACGCAGTATTTT
cdr3_aa: CASRGTGGSHTQYF

clone_size: few
j_call: TRBJ1-2
v_call: TRBV3-1
d_call: NA
cdr3_nt: TGTGCCAGCAGCCAAGGGGGCGCCTATGGCTACACCTTC
cdr3_aa: CASSQGGAYGYTF

clone_size: NA
j_call: TRBJ1-1
v_call: TRBV19
d_call: NA
cdr3_nt: TGTGCCAGTCTAGGACTGGAGGGGACTGAAGCTTTCTTT
cdr3_aa: CASLGLEGTEAFF

clone_size: NA
j_call: TRBJ1-6
v_call: TRBV6-4
d_call: TRBD1
cdr3_nt: TGTGCCAGCAGTCCGACAGGGGAAAATTCACCCCTCCACTTT
cdr3_aa: CASSPTGENSPLHF

clone_size: many
j_call: TRBJ2-5
v_call: TRBV5-1
d_call: TRBD1
cdr3_nt: TGCGCCAGCAGCGCCAGAGACAGGGGGCAAGAGACCCAGTACTTC
cdr3_aa: CASSARDRGQETQYF

clone_size: NA
j_call: TRBJ1-5
v_call: TRBV28
d_call: NA
cdr3_nt: TGTGCCAGCTGGTCGGTGGGCAATCAGCCCCAGCATTTT
cdr3_aa: CASWSVGNQPQHF

clone_size: many
j_call: TRBJ2-2
v_call: TRBV5-1
d_call: TRBD1
cdr3_nt: TGCGCCAGCAGCTCGACAGGGACGAACACCGGGGAGCTGTTTTTT
cdr3_aa: CASSSTGTNTGELFF

clone_size: few
j_call: TRBJ2-1
v_call: TRBV7-9
d_call: NA
cdr3_nt: TGTGCCAGCAGCTCGTTCGCCGGCCGGGATATCTATGAGCAGTTCTTC
cdr3_aa: CASSSFAGRDIYEQFF

clone_size: many
j_call: TRBJ2-7
v_call: TRBV20-1
d_call: TRBD2
cdr3_nt: TGCAGTGCTAGATCTGTGGGAGGGAGCTCCTACGAGCAGTACTTC
cdr3_aa: CSARSVGGSSYEQYF

clone_size: NA
j_call: TRBJ2-7
v_call: TRBV19
d_call: NA
cdr3_nt: TGTGCCAGTAGTAGGGTCCCGGGGGGCGACTCCTACGAGCAGTACTTC
cdr3_aa: CASSRVPGGDSYEQYF

clone_size: many
j_call: TRBJ2-1
v_call: TRBV20-1
d_call: NA
cdr3_nt: TGCAGTGCTAGTCCCGGGATTAGAGTCAATGAGCAGTTCTTC
cdr3_aa: CSASPGIRVNEQFF

clone_size: many
j_call: TRBJ2-3
v_call: TRBV28
d_call: TRBD2
cdr3_nt: TGTGCCAGCAGTTCCCGACTAGCGGGAGTAGTAGCAGATACGCAGTATTTT
cdr3_aa: CASSSRLAGVVADTQYF

clone_size: many
j_call: TRBJ1-2
v_call: TRBV10-3
d_call: TRBD1
cdr3_nt: TGTGCCATCAGAGCGGGGCAGGGGGCCAACTATGGCTACACCTTC
cdr3_aa: CAIRAGQGANYGYTF

clone_size: NA
j_call: TRBJ2-5
v_call: TRBV11-2
d_call: TRBD1
cdr3_nt: TGTGCCAGCAGAAGGGCAGGGGGAAGGCAAGAGACCCAGTACTTC
cdr3_aa: CASRRAGGRQETQYF

clone_size: NA
j_call: TRBJ2-5
v_call: TRBV9
d_call: TRBD1
cdr3_nt: TGTGCCAGCAGCGTAGAGGGACAGGGATGGGAGACCCAGTACTTC
cdr3_aa: CASSVEGQGWETQYF

clone_size: few
j_call: TRBJ2-7
v_call: TRBV11-2
d_call: TRBD1
cdr3_nt: TGTGCCAGCAGCCCCGACAGGGTTGGTTGGGAGCAGTACTTC
cdr3_aa: CASSPDRVGWEQYF

clone_size: many
j_call: TRBJ1-6
v_call: TRBV2
d_call: TRBD1
cdr3_nt: TGTGCCAGCAGCCTCCCCGGGACAGGGACGTTCTCACCCCTCCACTTT
cdr3_aa: CASSLPGTGTFSPLHF

clone_size: NA
j_call: TRBJ2-5
v_call: TRBV14
d_call: NA
cdr3_nt: TGTGCCAGCAGTCGCGCGACCAGGGGGGCCCAGTACTTC
cdr3_aa: CASSRATRGAQYF

clone_size: many
j_call: TRBJ2-5
v_call: TRBV12-3/TRBV12-4
d_call: NA
cdr3_nt: TGTGCCAGCAGTTTTGGGAGAGCCTCAAGGGAGACCCAGTACTTC
cdr3_aa: CASSFGRASRETQYF

clone_size: many
j_call: TRBJ1-1
v_call: TRBV24-1
d_call: NA
cdr3_nt: TGTGCCACCAGTGATGTAGGGGTATCTGAAGCTTTCTTT
cdr3_aa: CATSDVGVSEAFF

clone_size: few
j_call: TRBJ2-3
v_call: TRBV20-1
d_call: NA
cdr3_nt: TGCAGTGCTAGAGATTTTCGCGGAAATACGCAGTATTTT
cdr3_aa: CSARDFRGNTQYF

clone_size: few
j_call: TRBJ2-7
v_call: TRBV12-3/TRBV12-4
d_call: NA
cdr3_nt: TGTGCCAGCAGGCACCGAGACAGCAGCTACGAGCAGTACTTC
cdr3_aa: CASRHRDSSYEQYF

clone_size: few
j_call: TRBJ2-2
v_call: TRBV20-1
d_call: NA
cdr3_nt: TGCAGTGCTCGGCATTCTCTGAGCACCGGGGAGCTGTTTTTT
cdr3_aa: CSARHSLSTGELFF

clone_size: many
j_call: TRBJ2-7
v_call: TRBV28
d_call: NA
cdr3_nt: TGTGCCAGCAGAAACAGTAACTCCTACGAGCAGTACTTC
cdr3_aa: CASRNSNSYEQYF

clone_size: few
j_call: TRBJ2-2
v_call: TRBV28
d_call: NA
cdr3_nt: TGTGCCAGCACCACAAAGGGGGTTTTGGCCGGGGAGCTGTTTTTT
cdr3_aa: CASTTKGVLAGELFF

clone_size: many
j_call: TRBJ1-2
v_call: TRBV11-2
d_call: NA
cdr3_nt: TGTGCCAGCAGCTTAGATAAGCGGGGCACTAACTATGGCTACACCTTC
cdr3_aa: CASSLDKRGTNYGYTF

clone_size: many
j_call: TRBJ2-7
v_call: TRBV6-1
d_call: NA
cdr3_nt: TGTGCCAGCAGTCAACTCAGGGGTAATTCCTACGAGCAGTACTTC
cdr3_aa: CASSQLRGNSYEQYF

clone_size: few
j_call: TRBJ2-5
v_call: TRBV12-3/TRBV12-4
d_call: NA
cdr3_nt: TGTGCCAGCAGTATTCGACAGGTGGAGGGAGAGACCCAGTACTTC
cdr3_aa: CASSIRQVEGETQYF

clone_size: NA
j_call: TRBJ2-1
v_call: TRBV7-9
d_call: TRBD2
cdr3_nt: TGTGCCAGCAGCCGGTGGTTGACGGGACTAGCGACCAATGAGCAGTTCTTC
cdr3_aa: CASSRWLTGLATNEQFF

clone_size: NA
j_call: TRBJ1-1
v_call: TRBV6-4
d_call: TRBD1
cdr3_nt: TGTGCCAGCAGTGCCTCCGCGACAGGGGCCACTGAAGCTTTCTTT
cdr3_aa: CASSASATGATEAFF

clone_size: NA
j_call: TRBJ1-2
v_call: TRBV28
d_call: TRBD1
cdr3_nt: TGTGCCAGCGGTACAGGGGATCAGTTTTACTATGGCTACACCTTC
cdr3_aa: CASGTGDQFYYGYTF

clone_size: few
j_call: TRBJ2-7
v_call: TRBV7-2
d_call: TRBD2
cdr3_nt: TGTGCCAGCAGCGCGGGACTAGCGGGGTACGAGCAGTACTTC
cdr3_aa: CASSAGLAGYEQYF

clone_size: NA
j_call: TRBJ1-3
v_call: TRBV12-3/TRBV12-4
d_call: NA
cdr3_nt: TGTGCCAGCAGTTCCAGGATTTCTGGAAACACCATATATTTT
cdr3_aa: CASSSRISGNTIYF

clone_size: many
j_call: TRBJ2-1
v_call: TRBV2
d_call: TRBD2
cdr3_nt: TGTGCCAGCAGTGAAGTCAGTAGGCTAGCGGGAAACAATGAGCAGTTCTTC
cdr3_aa: CASSEVSRLAGNNEQFF

clone_size: many
j_call: TRBJ2-1
v_call: TRBV28
d_call: NA
cdr3_nt: TGTGCCAGCAGTTTGACGCCTCCCTCTTACAATGAGCAGTTCTTC
cdr3_aa: CASSLTPPSYNEQFF

clone_size: NA
j_call: TRBJ2-1
v_call: TRBV20-1
d_call: TRBD2
cdr3_nt: TGCAGTGCCATGGGACTAGCGGAGTCCTACAATGAGCAGTTCTTC
cdr3_aa: CSAMGLAESYNEQFF

clone_size: many
j_call: TRBJ2-7
v_call: TRBV9
d_call: NA
cdr3_nt: TGTGCCAGCAGCGTAGCGGGATCCGGCGAGCAGTACTTC
cdr3_aa: CASSVAGSGEQYF

clone_size: many
j_call: TRBJ2-5
v_call: TRBV6-2/TRBV6-3
d_call: NA
cdr3_nt: TGTGCCAGCAGTTATCGGACAGCCCAAGAGACCCAGTACTTC
cdr3_aa: CASSYRTAQETQYF